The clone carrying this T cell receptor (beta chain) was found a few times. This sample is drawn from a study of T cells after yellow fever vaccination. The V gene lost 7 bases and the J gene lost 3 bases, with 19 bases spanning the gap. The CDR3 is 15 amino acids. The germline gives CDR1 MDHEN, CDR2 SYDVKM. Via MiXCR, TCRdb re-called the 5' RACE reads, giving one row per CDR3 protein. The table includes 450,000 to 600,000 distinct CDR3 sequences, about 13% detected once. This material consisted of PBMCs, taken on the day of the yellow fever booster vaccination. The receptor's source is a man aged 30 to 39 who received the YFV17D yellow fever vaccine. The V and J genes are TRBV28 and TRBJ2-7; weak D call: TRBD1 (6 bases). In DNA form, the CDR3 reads TGTGCCAGCAATTCCCCTTGGACAGCGGACTACGAGCAGTACTTC. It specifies CASNSPWTADYEQYF.